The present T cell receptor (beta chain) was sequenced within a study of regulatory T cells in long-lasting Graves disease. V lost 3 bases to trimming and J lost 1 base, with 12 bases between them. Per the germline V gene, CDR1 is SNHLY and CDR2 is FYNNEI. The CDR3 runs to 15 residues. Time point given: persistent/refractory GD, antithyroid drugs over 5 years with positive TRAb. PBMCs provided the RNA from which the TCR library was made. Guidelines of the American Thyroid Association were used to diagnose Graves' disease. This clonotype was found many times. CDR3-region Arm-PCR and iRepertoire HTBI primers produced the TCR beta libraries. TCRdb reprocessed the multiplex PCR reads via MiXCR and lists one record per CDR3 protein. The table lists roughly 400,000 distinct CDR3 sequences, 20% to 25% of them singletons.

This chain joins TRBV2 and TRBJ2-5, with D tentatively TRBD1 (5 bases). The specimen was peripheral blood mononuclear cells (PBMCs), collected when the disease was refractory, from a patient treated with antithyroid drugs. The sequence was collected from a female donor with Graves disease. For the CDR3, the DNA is TGTGCCAGCAGTGAGGATCTCAGGGCCCAAGAGACCCAGTACTTC. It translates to CASSEDLRAQETQYF.